This record looks at one T cell receptor (beta chain) sequence and its context. The antigen remains undetermined. Donation came from healthy Finnish infants having corrective surgery for congenital heart defects. A roughly 0.45-1 mL peripheral blood aliquot was taken intraoperatively from four of eight donors. No fixed cell number was used; all available blood leukocytes supplied DNA. The record originates from a study of human thymus T cells. Here immunoSEQ multiplex PCR was the method, and the copy in TCRdb shows in-frame clones only, minus some. The top ten clones hold over 0.1% of a sample with around 44,000 clones, 94% of them seen once. V gave up 0 bases and J gave up 3 bases; unmatched junction bases: 1. This CDR3 has 14 residues. CDR1 is SGHNT, CDR2 YYREEE, per germline (reference sequence). Study-wide findings and caveats: Usage of V and J genes appeared biased in thymic and blood repertoires.

The receptor comes from a boy under three years old with a congenital heart defect but otherwise immunologically healthy. Sequenced sample: blood. This chain joins TRBV5-4 and TRBJ2-3; 7 bases fit TRBD1. The CDR3 DNA reads TGTGCCAGCAGCTTGGTGACAGGGACAGATACGCAGTATTTT. Translated: CASSLVTGTDTQYF.